Listed here are 4 T cell receptor beta chains from one sample, sequenced in a study of blood T cells in healthy people across ages. For the second PCR, which ran for roughly 6 to 11 cycles, a sample-barcoded 5' primer and a J-beta primer mix were used. TCRdb itself ran the 5' RACE reads through MiXCR, one entry per CDR3 protein. The sample yields 1.5 million or so distinct CDR3 sequences, approximately 43% seen once. The sequencing sample was made of blood. These receptors were taken from a young woman in good health.

This clonotype was found a few times. The genes are TRBV19 and TRBJ2-2, with D uncertain. The CDR3 length is 13 residues. In germline, CDR1 is LNHDA, CDR2 SQIVND (reference sequence). As DNA, the CDR3 is TGTGCTAGTCAAGCGACCAACACCGGGGAGCTGTTTTTT. It yields the protein CASQATNTGELFF. Filled out from reference TRBV19 and TRBJ2-2, the complete variable domain reads DGGITQSPKYLFRKEGQNVTLSCEQNLNHDAMYWYRQDPGQGLRLIYYSQIVNDFQKGDIAEGYSVSREKKESFPLTVTSAQKNPTAFYLCASQATNTGELFFGEGSRLTVL.

The rearrangement uses TRBV28 and TRBJ1-1; maybe TRBD1 (6 bases). The CDR3 has 15 amino acids. Germline V gene sequence: CDR1 MDHEN, CDR2 SYDVKM. Between the trimmed V and J ends, which lost 6 bases and 5 bases, there was a span of 19 bases. CDR3 amino acids: CASSEGGVADTEAFF. CDR3 DNA: TGTGCCAGCAGCGAGGGGGGGGTTGCGGATACTGAAGCTTTCTTT. The full variable domain, its missing parts supplied by reference TRBV28 and TRBJ1-1, is DVKVTQSSRYLVKRTGEKVFLECVQDMDHENMFWYRQDPGLGLRLIYFSYDVKMKEKGDIPEGYSVSREKKERFSLILESASTNQTSMYLCASSEGGVADTEAFFGQGTRLTVV.

This clonotype turned up a few times. The genes are TRBV21-1 and TRBJ2-1; the DNA was not compared with TRBD1, the D call given in the table. TRBV21-1 is a pseudogene segment. The CDR3 length is 14 residues. CDR3 in DNA: TGTGCCAGCAGCCACAGGGTTTGGAGCCGGGGGCAGTTCTTC. Amino acids: CASSHRVWSRGQFF.

This clonotype has a handful of counts. The chain couples TRBV5-1 to TRBJ2-7; 9 bases line up with TRBD1. The J segment lost 12 bases and the V segment lost 4 bases, leaving 11 bases of the junction unmatched. The CDR3 contains 13 residues. Germline lookup yields CDR1 SGHRS and CDR2 YFSETQ. CDR3 sequence: CASSGGTGNFVYF. The DNA of the CDR3 is TGCGCCAGCAGCGGCGGGACAGGGAATTTCGTGTACTTC.